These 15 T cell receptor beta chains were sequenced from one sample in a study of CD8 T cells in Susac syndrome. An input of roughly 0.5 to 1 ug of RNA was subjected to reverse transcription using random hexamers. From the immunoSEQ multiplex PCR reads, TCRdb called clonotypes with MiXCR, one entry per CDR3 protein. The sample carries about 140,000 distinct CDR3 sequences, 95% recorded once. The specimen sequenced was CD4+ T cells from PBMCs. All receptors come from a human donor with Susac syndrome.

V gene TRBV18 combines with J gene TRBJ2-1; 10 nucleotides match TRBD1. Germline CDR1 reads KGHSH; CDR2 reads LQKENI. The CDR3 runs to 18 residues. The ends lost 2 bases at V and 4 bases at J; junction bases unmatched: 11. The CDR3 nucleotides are TGTGCCAGCTCACCATATTCCGGACAGGGGGTGGGATACAATGAGCAGTTCTTC. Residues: CASSPYSGQGVGYNEQFF.

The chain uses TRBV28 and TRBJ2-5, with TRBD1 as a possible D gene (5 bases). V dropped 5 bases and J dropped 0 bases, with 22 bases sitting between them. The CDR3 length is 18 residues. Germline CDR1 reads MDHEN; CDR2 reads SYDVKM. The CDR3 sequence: CASSPWTLRGKYQETQYF. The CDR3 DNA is TGTGCCAGCAGTCCCTGGACCCTTAGGGGCAAGTACCAAGAGACCCAGTACTTC.

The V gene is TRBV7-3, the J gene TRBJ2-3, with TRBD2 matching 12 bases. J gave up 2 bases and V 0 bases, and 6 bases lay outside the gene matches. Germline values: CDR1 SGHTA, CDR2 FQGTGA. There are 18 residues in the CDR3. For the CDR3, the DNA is TGTGCCAGCAGCTTAACGTCCCTAGCGGGAGGGTTCACAGATACGCAGTATTTT. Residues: CASSLTSLAGGFTDTQYF. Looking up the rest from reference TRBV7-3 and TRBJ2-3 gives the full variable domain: GAGVSQTPSNKVTEKGKYVELRCDPISGHTALYWYRQSLGQGPEFLIYFQGTGAADDSGLPNDRFFAVRPEGSVSTLKIQRTERGDSAVYLCASSLTSLAGGFTDTQYFGPGTRLTVL.

The CDR3 protein is CASSGTSGGDTQYF. The DNA of the CDR3 is TGTGCCAGCAGCGGGACTAGCGGTGGGGATACGCAGTATTTT. The chain is built from TRBV9 and TRBJ2-3; 10 nucleotides line up with TRBD2. Germline V gives CDR1 SGDLS, CDR2 YYNGEE. With V trimmed by 3 bases and J by 6 bases, 4 bases remained unmatched. The CDR3 totals 14 residues.

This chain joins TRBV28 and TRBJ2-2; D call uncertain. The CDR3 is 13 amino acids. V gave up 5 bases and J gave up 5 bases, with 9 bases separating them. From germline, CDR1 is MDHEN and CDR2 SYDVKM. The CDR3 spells CASSKKGTGELFF. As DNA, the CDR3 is TGTGCCAGCAGTAAAAAAGGTACCGGGGAGCTGTTTTTT.

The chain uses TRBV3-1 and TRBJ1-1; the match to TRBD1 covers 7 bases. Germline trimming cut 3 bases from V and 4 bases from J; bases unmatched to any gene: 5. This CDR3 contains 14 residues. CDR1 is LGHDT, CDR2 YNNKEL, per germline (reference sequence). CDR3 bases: TGTGCCAGCAGCCACCACAGGGGAGGCACTGAAGCTTTCTTT. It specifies CASSHHRGGTEAFF.

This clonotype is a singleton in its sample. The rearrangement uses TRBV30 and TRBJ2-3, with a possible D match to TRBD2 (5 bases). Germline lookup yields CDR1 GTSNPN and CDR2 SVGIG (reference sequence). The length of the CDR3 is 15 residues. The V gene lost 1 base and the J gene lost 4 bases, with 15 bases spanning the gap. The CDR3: CAWSGGLKGADTQYF. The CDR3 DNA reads TGTGCCTGGAGTGGAGGGCTCAAGGGCGCAGATACGCAGTATTTT.

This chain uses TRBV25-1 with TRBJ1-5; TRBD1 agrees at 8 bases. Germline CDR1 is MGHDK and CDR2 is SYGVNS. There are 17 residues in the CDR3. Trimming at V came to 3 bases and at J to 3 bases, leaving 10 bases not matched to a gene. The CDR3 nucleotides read TGTGCCAGCAGTGACTCATTGACAGGGGAGAACAATCAGCCCCAGCATTTT. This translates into CASSDSLTGENNQPQHF.

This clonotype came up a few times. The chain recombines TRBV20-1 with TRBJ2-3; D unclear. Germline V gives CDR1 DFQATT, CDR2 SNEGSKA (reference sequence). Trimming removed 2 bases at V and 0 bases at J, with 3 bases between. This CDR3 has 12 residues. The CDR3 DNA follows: TGCAGTGCTAGACGTAGCACAGATACGCAGTATTTT. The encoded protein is CSARRSTDTQYF.

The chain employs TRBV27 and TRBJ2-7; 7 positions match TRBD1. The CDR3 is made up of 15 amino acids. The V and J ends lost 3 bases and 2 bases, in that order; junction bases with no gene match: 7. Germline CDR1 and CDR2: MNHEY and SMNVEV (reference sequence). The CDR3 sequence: CASSLGVGQTYEQYF. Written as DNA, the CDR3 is TGTGCCAGCAGTTTGGGAGTGGGACAGACCTACGAGCAGTACTTC.

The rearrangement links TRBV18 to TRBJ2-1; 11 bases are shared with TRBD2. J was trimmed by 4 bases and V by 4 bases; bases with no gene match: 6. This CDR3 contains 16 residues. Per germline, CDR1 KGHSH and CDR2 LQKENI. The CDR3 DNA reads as TGTGCCAGCTCACACCCGACTAGCGGGAAATACAATGAGCAGTTCTTC. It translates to CASSHPTSGKYNEQFF. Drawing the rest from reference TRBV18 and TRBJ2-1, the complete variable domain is NAGVMQNPRHLVRRRGQEARLRCSPMKGHSHVYWYRQLPEEGLKFMVYLQKENIIDESGMPKERFSAEFPKEGPSILRIQQVVRGDSAAYFCASSHPTSGKYNEQFFGPGTRLTVL.

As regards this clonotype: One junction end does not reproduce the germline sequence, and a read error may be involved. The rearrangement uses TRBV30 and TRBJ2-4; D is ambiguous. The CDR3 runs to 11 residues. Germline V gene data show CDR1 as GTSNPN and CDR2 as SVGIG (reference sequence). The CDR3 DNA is TGTGCCTGGAGTGCCAATAACATTCAGTACTTC. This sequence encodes CAWSANNIQYF.

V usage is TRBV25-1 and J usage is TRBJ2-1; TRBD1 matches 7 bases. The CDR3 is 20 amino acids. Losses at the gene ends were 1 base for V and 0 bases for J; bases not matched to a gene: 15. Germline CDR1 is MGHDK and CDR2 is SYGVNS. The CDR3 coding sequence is TGTGCCAGCAGTGAATTACCAGGGGGTAGAGGGGTTCCCTCCTACAATGAGCAGTTCTTC. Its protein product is CASSELPGGRGVPSYNEQFF.

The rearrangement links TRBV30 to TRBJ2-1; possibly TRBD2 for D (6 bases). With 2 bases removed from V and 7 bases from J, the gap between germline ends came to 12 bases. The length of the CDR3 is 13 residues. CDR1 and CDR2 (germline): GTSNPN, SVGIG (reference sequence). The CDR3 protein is CAWSSGGWNEQFF. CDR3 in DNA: TGTGCCTGGAGTTCCGGGGGTTGGAATGAGCAGTTCTTC. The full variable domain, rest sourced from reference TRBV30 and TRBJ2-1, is SQTIHQWPATLVQPVGSPLSLECTVEGTSNPNLYWYRQAAGRGLQLLFYSVGIGQISSEVPQNLSASRPQDRQFILSSKKLLLSDSGFYLCAWSSGGWNEQFFGPGTRLTVL.

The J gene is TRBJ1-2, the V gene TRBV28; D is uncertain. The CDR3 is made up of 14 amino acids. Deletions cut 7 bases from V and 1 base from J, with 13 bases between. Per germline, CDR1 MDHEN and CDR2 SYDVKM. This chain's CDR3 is CASTSGQINYGYTF. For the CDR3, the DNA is TGTGCCAGCACCTCTGGGCAGATTAACTATGGCTACACCTTC.